This is a list of T cell receptor beta chains from one sample in a study of shared clonotypes between healthy human individuals. The method was immunoSEQ multiplex PCR; TCRdb's version includes in-frame clones alone and lacks a portion of them. Here the sample spans about 1,900,000 clones, about 95% being singletons. The material sequenced was naive CD8+ T cells sorted from blood. Source of these receptors: a man between 18 and 29 years old in good health. CDR3s include the opening cysteine and the closing phenylalanine or tryptophan. A D gene is named only where the DNA matches it firmly. Clone size is not always given. Where it is, it says once, few, many or a class for expanded clones.

v_gene: TRBV13; d_gene: NA; abundance: NA; j_gene: TRBJ2-7; CDR3aa: CASSLGGAGRYEQYF; CDR3nt: TGTGCCAGCAGCTTAGGCGGTGCGGGCAGGTACGAGCAGTACTTC
v_gene: TRBV29-1; d_gene: NA; abundance: NA; j_gene: TRBJ1-2; CDR3aa: CSVLDWNYGYTF; CDR3nt: TGCAGCGTACTCGACTGGAACTATGGCTACACCTTC
v_gene: TRBV6-1; d_gene: TRBD1; abundance: NA; j_gene: TRBJ1-1; CDR3aa: CASGDRVSGEAFF; CDR3nt: TGTGCCAGCGGCGACAGGGTGTCCGGTGAAGCTTTCTTT
v_gene: TRBV2; d_gene: NA; abundance: NA; j_gene: TRBJ2-7; CDR3aa: CASSEVDLPYEQYF; CDR3nt: TGTGCCAGCAGTGAAGTCGACTTACCCTACGAGCAGTACTTC
v_gene: TRBV9; d_gene: TRBD2; abundance: once; j_gene: TRBJ2-7; CDR3aa: CASSALGLAPTYEQYF; CDR3nt: TGTGCCAGCAGCGCCCTGGGACTAGCGCCCACCTACGAGCAGTACTTC
v_gene: TRBV5-1; d_gene: NA; abundance: NA; j_gene: TRBJ2-7; CDR3aa: CASSLGANTYEQYF; CDR3nt: TGCGCCAGCAGCTTGGGGGCTAATACCTACGAGCAGTACTTC
v_gene: TRBV5-8; d_gene: NA; abundance: NA; j_gene: TRBJ2-5; CDR3aa: CASSFRGVETQYF; CDR3nt: TGTGCCAGCAGCTTTCGAGGGGTAGAGACCCAGTACTTC
v_gene: TRBV5-5; d_gene: NA; abundance: NA; j_gene: TRBJ2-7; CDR3aa: CASSSSYYEQYF; CDR3nt: TGTGCCAGCAGCTCCTCCTACTACGAGCAGTACTTC
v_gene: TRBV4-1; d_gene: NA; abundance: NA; j_gene: TRBJ2-4; CDR3aa: CASSQGIQNIQYF; CDR3nt: TGCGCCAGCAGCCAAGGGATTCAAAACATTCAGTACTTC
v_gene: TRBV2; d_gene: NA; abundance: NA; j_gene: TRBJ2-5; CDR3aa: CASSTGYDETQYF; CDR3nt: TGTGCCAGCAGTACAGGGTATGATGAGACCCAGTACTTC
v_gene: TRBV23-1; d_gene: TRBD1; abundance: once; j_gene: TRBJ2-7; CDR3aa: CASSPGQEDYEQYF; CDR3nt: TGCGCCAGCAGCCCGGGACAGGAAGACTACGAGCAGTACTTC
v_gene: TRBV2; d_gene: TRBD1; abundance: once; j_gene: TRBJ1-4; CDR3aa: CASRFTGGGEEKLFF; CDR3nt: TGTGCCAGCAGGTTTACAGGGGGTGGGGAAGAAAAACTGTTTTTT
v_gene: TRBV2; d_gene: NA; abundance: NA; j_gene: TRBJ2-1; CDR3aa: CASSESDPTNEQFF; CDR3nt: TGTGCCAGCAGTGAGTCGGACCCTACCAATGAGCAGTTCTTC
v_gene: TRBV27; d_gene: NA; abundance: once; j_gene: TRBJ2-7; CDR3aa: CASSFSSGQTDYEQYF; CDR3nt: TGTGCCAGCAGTTTCTCCAGCGGACAGACCGACTACGAGCAGTACTTC
v_gene: TRBV18; d_gene: TRBD2; abundance: NA; j_gene: TRBJ2-7; CDR3aa: CASSPGRESYEQYF; CDR3nt: TGTGCCAGCTCACCAGGGCGGGAGAGCTACGAGCAGTACTTC
v_gene: TRBV10-3; d_gene: NA; abundance: once; j_gene: TRBJ2-5; CDR3aa: CAISVGGSGETQYF; CDR3nt: TGTGCCATCAGTGTAGGGGGTTCTGGAGAGACCCAGTACTTC
v_gene: TRBV5-1; d_gene: NA; abundance: NA; j_gene: TRBJ2-7; CDR3aa: CASSPSYGSLEQYF; CDR3nt: TGCGCCAGCAGCCCCAGCTACGGGAGTTTGGAGCAGTACTTC
v_gene: TRBV5-1; d_gene: TRBD1; abundance: NA; j_gene: TRBJ1-1; CDR3aa: CASSFGTGNTEAFF; CDR3nt: TGCGCCAGCAGCTTTGGGACAGGGAACACTGAAGCTTTCTTT
v_gene: TRBV5-5; d_gene: NA; abundance: once; j_gene: TRBJ1-1; CDR3aa: CASSLGAGSPEAFF; CDR3nt: TGTGCCAGCAGCTTGGGGGCAGGGTCCCCTGAAGCTTTCTTT
v_gene: TRBV7-2; d_gene: NA; abundance: once; j_gene: TRBJ2-7; CDR3aa: CASSLDPSSYEQYF; CDR3nt: TGTGCCAGCAGCTTAGACCCAAGCTCCTACGAGCAGTACTTC
v_gene: TRBV4-1; d_gene: TRBD2; abundance: NA; j_gene: TRBJ2-7; CDR3aa: CASSQDPGGAIYEQYF; CDR3nt: TGCGCCAGCAGCCAAGATCCGGGGGGAGCGATCTACGAGCAGTACTTC
v_gene: TRBV15; d_gene: NA; abundance: NA; j_gene: TRBJ1-5; CDR3aa: CATGQEYSNQPQHF; CDR3nt: TGTGCCACCGGTCAAGAATATAGCAATCAGCCCCAGCATTTT
v_gene: TRBV5-6; d_gene: NA; abundance: NA; j_gene: TRBJ2-6; CDR3aa: CASSPSLPYSGANVLTF; CDR3nt: TGTGCCAGCAGCCCTTCTTTACCTTACTCTGGGGCCAACGTCCTGACTTTC
v_gene: TRBV9; d_gene: NA; abundance: NA; j_gene: TRBJ2-7; CDR3aa: CASSVDGTPMYEQYF; CDR3nt: TGTGCCAGCAGCGTGGATGGGACTCCCATGTACGAGCAGTACTTC
v_gene: TRBV5-6; d_gene: NA; abundance: NA; j_gene: TRBJ2-7; CDR3aa: CASTHGGEAYEQYF; CDR3nt: TGTGCCAGCACCCATGGAGGGGAGGCCTACGAGCAGTACTTC
v_gene: TRBV19; d_gene: NA; abundance: NA; j_gene: TRBJ2-1; CDR3aa: CALKILRNFNNEQFF; CDR3nt: TGTGCCTTGAAAATATTGAGAAACTTTAACAATGAGCAGTTCTTC
v_gene: TRBV9; d_gene: TRBD1; abundance: NA; j_gene: TRBJ2-3; CDR3aa: CASSTPGQGGSDTQYF; CDR3nt: TGTGCCAGCAGCACACCGGGACAGGGCGGTTCAGATACGCAGTATTTT
v_gene: TRBV9; d_gene: NA; abundance: NA; j_gene: TRBJ2-3; CDR3aa: CASSEGGLGVDTQYF; CDR3nt: TGTGCCAGCAGCGAGGGAGGACTGGGTGTAGATACGCAGTATTTT
v_gene: TRBV10-3; d_gene: NA; abundance: NA; j_gene: TRBJ1-1; CDR3aa: CAISDQGRLNTEAFF; CDR3nt: TGTGCCATCAGTGACCAGGGCAGGCTGAACACTGAAGCTTTCTTT
v_gene: TRBV10-2; d_gene: NA; abundance: NA; j_gene: TRBJ2-1; CDR3aa: CASSATSEGDDNEQFF; CDR3nt: TGCGCCAGCAGTGCCACTAGTGAGGGGGATGACAATGAGCAGTTCTTC
v_gene: TRBV9; d_gene: TRBD2; abundance: NA; j_gene: TRBJ2-2; CDR3aa: CASSGRDYDTGELFF; CDR3nt: TGTGCCAGCAGCGGCCGGGACTATGACACCGGGGAGCTGTTTTTT
v_gene: TRBV4-1; d_gene: TRBD2; abundance: NA; j_gene: TRBJ2-1; CDR3aa: CASSQDSGGAMDEQFF; CDR3nt: TGCGCCAGCAGCCAAGACTCCGGGGGGGCTATGGATGAGCAGTTCTTC
v_gene: TRBV7-9; d_gene: TRBD1; abundance: NA; j_gene: TRBJ1-2; CDR3aa: CASSLERDRIGGNYGYTF; CDR3nt: TGTGCCAGCAGCTTAGAACGGGACAGGATAGGTGGGAACTATGGCTACACCTTC
v_gene: TRBV5-4; d_gene: NA; abundance: NA; j_gene: TRBJ1-2; CDR3aa: CASSSRGLDGYTF; CDR3nt: TGTGCCAGCAGTAGCAGGGGCCTCGATGGCTACACCTTC
v_gene: TRBV6-6; d_gene: NA; abundance: once; j_gene: TRBJ1-2; CDR3aa: CASSFDTPNYGYTF; CDR3nt: TGTGCCAGCAGTTTCGACACTCCTAACTATGGCTACACCTTC
v_gene: TRBV7-9; d_gene: TRBD1; abundance: once; j_gene: TRBJ2-1; CDR3aa: CASSSGQGLSYNEQFF; CDR3nt: TGTGCCAGCAGTTCGGGACAGGGGTTGTCGTACAATGAGCAGTTCTTC
v_gene: TRBV6-5; d_gene: NA; abundance: NA; j_gene: TRBJ2-3; CDR3aa: CASRSDIGDTQYF; CDR3nt: TGTGCCAGCAGGTCAGATATCGGGGATACGCAGTATTTT
v_gene: TRBV6-5; d_gene: TRBD2; abundance: NA; j_gene: TRBJ2-7; CDR3aa: CASSYELAGGYEQYF; CDR3nt: TGTGCCAGCAGTTACGAACTAGCGGGAGGGTACGAGCAGTACTTC
v_gene: TRBV9; d_gene: NA; abundance: NA; j_gene: TRBJ2-7; CDR3aa: CASSEQGYSYEQYF; CDR3nt: TGTGCCAGCAGCGAACAGGGATACTCCTACGAGCAGTACTTC
v_gene: TRBV9; d_gene: NA; abundance: NA; j_gene: TRBJ1-5; CDR3aa: CASSPDGARNQPQHF; CDR3nt: TGTGCCAGCAGCCCGGACGGGGCGCGGAATCAGCCCCAGCATTTT
v_gene: TRBV21-1; d_gene: NA; abundance: NA; j_gene: TRBJ2-3; CDR3aa: CARTREQVDTQYF; CDR3nt: TGTGCCAGGACCCGGGAGCAAGTGGATACGCAGTATTTT
v_gene: TRBV27; d_gene: NA; abundance: NA; j_gene: TRBJ2-1; CDR3aa: CASRLDGYNEQFF; CDR3nt: TGTGCCAGCAGATTAGACGGATACAATGAGCAGTTCTTC
v_gene: TRBV5-4; d_gene: NA; abundance: NA; j_gene: TRBJ2-3; CDR3aa: CASSSRTRPDTQYF; CDR3nt: TGTGCCAGCAGCTCCCGGACTCGGCCAGATACGCAGTATTTT
v_gene: TRBV6-5; d_gene: NA; abundance: NA; j_gene: TRBJ2-3; CDR3aa: CASSYSWEDTQYF; CDR3nt: TGTGCCAGCAGTTACTCGTGGGAGGATACGCAGTATTTT
v_gene: TRBV18; d_gene: NA; abundance: NA; j_gene: TRBJ2-7; CDR3aa: CASSPQGAEQYF; CDR3nt: TGTGCCAGCTCCCCCCAGGGTGCCGAGCAGTACTTC
v_gene: TRBV28; d_gene: NA; abundance: once; j_gene: TRBJ2-7; CDR3aa: CASSFASYEQYF; CDR3nt: TGTGCCAGCAGTTTCGCCTCCTACGAGCAGTACTTC
v_gene: TRBV29-1; d_gene: TRBD1; abundance: NA; j_gene: TRBJ1-1; CDR3aa: CSVEAGTGWVSEAFF; CDR3nt: TGCAGCGTTGAAGCCGGGACAGGGTGGGTATCTGAAGCTTTCTTT
v_gene: TRBV6-1; d_gene: TRBD2; abundance: once; j_gene: TRBJ2-7; CDR3aa: CASIGSGTYEQYF; CDR3nt: TGTGCCAGCATCGGTAGCGGGACCTACGAGCAGTACTTC
v_gene: TRBV6-5; d_gene: TRBD1; abundance: NA; j_gene: TRBJ2-7; CDR3aa: CASSYTDREGQYF; CDR3nt: TGTGCCAGCAGTTACACGGACAGGGAAGGGCAGTACTTC
v_gene: TRBV5-8; d_gene: NA; abundance: NA; j_gene: TRBJ2-7; CDR3aa: CASSFPGWGMYEQYF; CDR3nt: TGTGCCAGCAGCTTCCCCGGGTGGGGTATGTACGAGCAGTACTTC
v_gene: TRBV7-9; d_gene: NA; abundance: once; j_gene: TRBJ2-7; CDR3aa: CASSRELENEQYF; CDR3nt: TGTGCCAGCAGCCGAGAACTAGAGAACGAGCAGTACTTC
v_gene: TRBV2; d_gene: NA; abundance: NA; j_gene: TRBJ1-6; CDR3aa: CASSEAGSYGTPLHF; CDR3nt: TGTGCCAGCAGTGAAGCAGGGAGTTACGGGACACCCCTCCACTTT
v_gene: TRBV13; d_gene: TRBD1; abundance: NA; j_gene: TRBJ1-1; CDR3aa: CASSSGTGGMTEAFF; CDR3nt: TGTGCCAGCAGCTCCGGGACAGGGGGCATGACTGAAGCTTTCTTT
v_gene: TRBV30; d_gene: NA; abundance: NA; j_gene: TRBJ1-5; CDR3aa: CAWGDENSNQPQHF; CDR3nt: TGTGCCTGGGGGGACGAAAATAGCAATCAGCCCCAGCATTTT
v_gene: TRBV12-5; d_gene: TRBD2; abundance: NA; j_gene: TRBJ2-1; CDR3aa: CASGPTSGNYNEQFF; CDR3nt: TGTGCTAGTGGTCCGACTAGCGGAAACTACAATGAGCAGTTCTTC
v_gene: TRBV5-6; d_gene: NA; abundance: NA; j_gene: TRBJ1-1; CDR3aa: CASSSWGLVVNTEAFF; CDR3nt: TGTGCCAGCAGCTCCTGGGGCCTAGTTGTGAACACTGAAGCTTTCTTT
v_gene: TRBV27; d_gene: TRBD1; abundance: NA; j_gene: TRBJ2-2; CDR3aa: CASSLGGTGLRELFF; CDR3nt: TGTGCCAGCAGTTTAGGGGGGACAGGTCTGAGGGAGCTGTTTTTT
v_gene: TRBV5-1; d_gene: TRBD2; abundance: NA; j_gene: TRBJ2-7; CDR3aa: CASSLIAGSYEQYF; CDR3nt: TGCGCCAGCAGCTTGATAGCGGGGAGCTACGAGCAGTACTTC
v_gene: TRBV4-3; d_gene: TRBD2; abundance: NA; j_gene: TRBJ2-2; CDR3aa: CASSQDSGLASGELFF; CDR3nt: TGCGCCAGCAGCCAAGATTCGGGACTAGCGTCGGGGGAGCTGTTTTTT
v_gene: TRBV5-4; d_gene: NA; abundance: NA; j_gene: TRBJ2-2; CDR3aa: CASSPEGLPNTGELFF; CDR3nt: TGTGCCAGCAGCCCTGAGGGACTTCCTAACACCGGGGAGCTGTTTTTT